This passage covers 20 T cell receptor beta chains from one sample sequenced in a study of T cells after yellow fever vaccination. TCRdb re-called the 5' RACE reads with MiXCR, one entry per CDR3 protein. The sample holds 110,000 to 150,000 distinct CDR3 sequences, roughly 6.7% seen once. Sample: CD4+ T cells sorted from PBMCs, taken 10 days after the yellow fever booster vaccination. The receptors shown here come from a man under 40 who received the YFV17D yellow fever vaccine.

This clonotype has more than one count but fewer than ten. CDR3 coding DNA: TGTGCCACCAGAGCCGGGACAGGGCACATTCAGTACTTC. It codes for CATRAGTGHIQYF. This chain connects TRBV6-1 to TRBJ2-4; 9 positions agree with TRBD1. Germline V gene lookup returns CDR1 MNHNS and CDR2 SASEGT. Trimming removed 10 bases from V and 8 bases from J; junction bases left unmatched: 9. The CDR3 is 13 residues long.

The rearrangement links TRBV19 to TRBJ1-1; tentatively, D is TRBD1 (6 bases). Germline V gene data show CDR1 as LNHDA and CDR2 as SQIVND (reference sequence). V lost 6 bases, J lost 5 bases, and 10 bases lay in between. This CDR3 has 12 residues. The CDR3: CASRGGRTEAFF. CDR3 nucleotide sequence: TGTGCCAGTAGGGGGGGCCGTACTGAAGCTTTCTTT.

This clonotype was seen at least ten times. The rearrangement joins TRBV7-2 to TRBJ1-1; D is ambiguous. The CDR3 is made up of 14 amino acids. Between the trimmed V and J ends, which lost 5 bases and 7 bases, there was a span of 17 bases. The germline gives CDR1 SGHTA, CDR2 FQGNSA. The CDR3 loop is CASSPEVQTNEAFF. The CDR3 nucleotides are TGTGCCAGCAGCCCCGAGGTCCAGACTAATGAAGCTTTCTTT.

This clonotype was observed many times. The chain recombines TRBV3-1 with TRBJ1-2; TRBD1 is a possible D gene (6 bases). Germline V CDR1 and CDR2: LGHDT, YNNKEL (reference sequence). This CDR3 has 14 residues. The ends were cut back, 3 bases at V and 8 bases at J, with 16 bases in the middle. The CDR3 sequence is CASSHWTVKIGYTF. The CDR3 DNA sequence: TGTGCCAGCAGCCATTGGACAGTGAAAATAGGCTACACCTTC.

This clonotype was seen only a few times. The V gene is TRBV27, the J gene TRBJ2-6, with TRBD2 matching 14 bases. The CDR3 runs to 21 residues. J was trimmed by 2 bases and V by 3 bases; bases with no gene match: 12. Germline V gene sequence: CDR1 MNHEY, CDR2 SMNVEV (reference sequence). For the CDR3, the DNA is TGTGCCAGCAGTTTCCATATGACTAGCGGGAGGGAAAAGACTGGGGCCAACGTCCTGACTTTC. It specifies CASSFHMTSGREKTGANVLTF.

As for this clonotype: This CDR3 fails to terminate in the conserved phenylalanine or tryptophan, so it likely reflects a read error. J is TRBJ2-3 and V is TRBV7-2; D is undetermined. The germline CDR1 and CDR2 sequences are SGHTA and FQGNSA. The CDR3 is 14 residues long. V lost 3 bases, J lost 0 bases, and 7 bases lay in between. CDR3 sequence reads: CASSFGSSTDTQYI. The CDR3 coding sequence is TGTGCCAGCAGCTTCGGCTCTAGCACAGATACGCAGTATATT.

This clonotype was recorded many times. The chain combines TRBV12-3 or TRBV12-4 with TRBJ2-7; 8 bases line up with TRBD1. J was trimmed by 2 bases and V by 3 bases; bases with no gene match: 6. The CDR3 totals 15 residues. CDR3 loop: CASSLPHRGTYEQYF. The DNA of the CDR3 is TGTGCCAGCAGTTTGCCCCACAGGGGGACCTACGAGCAGTACTTC.

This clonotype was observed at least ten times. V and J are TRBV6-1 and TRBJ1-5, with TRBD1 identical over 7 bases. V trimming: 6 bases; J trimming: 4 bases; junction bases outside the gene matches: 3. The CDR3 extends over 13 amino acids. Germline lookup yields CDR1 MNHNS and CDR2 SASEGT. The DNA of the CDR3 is TGTGCCAGCAGACAGACAGGGAATCAGCCCCAGCATTTT. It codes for CASRQTGNQPQHF.

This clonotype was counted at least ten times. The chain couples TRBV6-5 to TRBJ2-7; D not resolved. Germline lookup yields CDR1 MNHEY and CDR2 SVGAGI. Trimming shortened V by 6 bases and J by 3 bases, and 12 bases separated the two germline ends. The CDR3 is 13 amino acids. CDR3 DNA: TGTGCCAGCAGCCGCGCAGGCGGCTACGAGCAGTACTTC. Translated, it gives CASSRAGGYEQYF.

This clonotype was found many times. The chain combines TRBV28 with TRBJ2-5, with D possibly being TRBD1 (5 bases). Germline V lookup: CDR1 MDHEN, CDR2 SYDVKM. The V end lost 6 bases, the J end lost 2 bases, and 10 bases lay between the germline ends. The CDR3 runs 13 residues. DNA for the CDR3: TGTGCCAGCAGCAACGGACAACAAGAGACCCAGTACTTC. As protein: CASSNGQQETQYF.

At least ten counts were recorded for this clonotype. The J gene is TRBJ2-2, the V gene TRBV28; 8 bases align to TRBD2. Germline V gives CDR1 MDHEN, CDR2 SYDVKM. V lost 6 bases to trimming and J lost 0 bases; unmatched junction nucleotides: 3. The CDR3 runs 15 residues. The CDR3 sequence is CASRSSGTNTGELFF. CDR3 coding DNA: TGTGCCAGCAGAAGTAGCGGGACGAACACCGGGGAGCTGTTTTTT.

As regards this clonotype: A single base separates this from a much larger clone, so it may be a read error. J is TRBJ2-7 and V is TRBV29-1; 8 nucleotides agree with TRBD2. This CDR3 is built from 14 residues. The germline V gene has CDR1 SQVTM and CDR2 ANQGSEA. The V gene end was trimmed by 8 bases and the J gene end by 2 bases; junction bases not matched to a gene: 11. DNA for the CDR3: TGCAGCACGGGAGGGGGAGGGAATACCTACGAGCAGTACTTC. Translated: CSTGGGGNTYEQYF.

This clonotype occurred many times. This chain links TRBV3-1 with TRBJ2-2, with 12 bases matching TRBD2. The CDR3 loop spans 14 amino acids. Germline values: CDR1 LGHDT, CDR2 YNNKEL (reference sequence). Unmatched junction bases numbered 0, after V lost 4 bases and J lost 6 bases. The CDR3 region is CASSRLAGAGELFF. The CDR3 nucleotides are TGTGCCAGCAGCCGACTAGCGGGAGCCGGGGAGCTGTTTTTT.

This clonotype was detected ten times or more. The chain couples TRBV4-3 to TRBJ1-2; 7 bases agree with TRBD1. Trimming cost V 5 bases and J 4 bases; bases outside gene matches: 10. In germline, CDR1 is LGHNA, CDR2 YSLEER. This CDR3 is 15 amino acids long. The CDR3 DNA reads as TGCGCCAGCAGCGTAGAAGATCGACAGGGCTATGGCTACACCTTC. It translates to CASSVEDRQGYGYTF.

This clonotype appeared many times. As DNA, the CDR3 is TGTGCCAGCAGCTTGGACGGATTAGGTTTTCAGTACTTC. Protein product: CASSLDGLGFQYF. This chain connects TRBV28 to TRBJ2-4, with no clear D. Trimming stripped 6 bases from V and 11 bases from J, with 17 bases between. This CDR3 comprises 13 residues. CDR1 is MDHEN, CDR2 SYDVKM, per germline.

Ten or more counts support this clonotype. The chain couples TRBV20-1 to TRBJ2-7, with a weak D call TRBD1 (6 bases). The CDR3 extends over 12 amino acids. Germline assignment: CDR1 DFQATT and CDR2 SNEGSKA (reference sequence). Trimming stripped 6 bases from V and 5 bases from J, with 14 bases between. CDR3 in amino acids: CSAPATGHEQYF. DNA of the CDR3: TGCAGTGCCCCAGCCACAGGGCACGAGCAGTACTTC.

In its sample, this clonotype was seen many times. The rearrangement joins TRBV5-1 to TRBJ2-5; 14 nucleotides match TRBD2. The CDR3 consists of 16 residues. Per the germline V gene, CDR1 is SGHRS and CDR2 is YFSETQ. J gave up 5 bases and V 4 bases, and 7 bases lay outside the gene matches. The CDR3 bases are TGCGCCAGCAGCCTGACTAGCGGGAGGGCTTGGGAGACCCAGTACTTC. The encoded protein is CASSLTSGRAWETQYF.

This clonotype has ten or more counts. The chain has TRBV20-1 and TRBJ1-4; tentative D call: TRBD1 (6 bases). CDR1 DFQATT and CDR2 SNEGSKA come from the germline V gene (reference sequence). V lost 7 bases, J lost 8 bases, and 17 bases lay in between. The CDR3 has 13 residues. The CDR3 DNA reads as TGCAGTGTCAGGGGCGGTGCGGACGAAAAACTGTTTTTT. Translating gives CSVRGGADEKLFF.

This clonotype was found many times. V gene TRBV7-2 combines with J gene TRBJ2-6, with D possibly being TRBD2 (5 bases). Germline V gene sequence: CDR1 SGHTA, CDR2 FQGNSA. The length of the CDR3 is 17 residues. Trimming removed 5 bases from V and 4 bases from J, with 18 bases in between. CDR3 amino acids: CASSPTSGWVGANVLTF. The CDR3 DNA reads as TGTGCCAGCAGCCCAACTTCGGGGTGGGTAGGGGCCAACGTCCTGACTTTC.

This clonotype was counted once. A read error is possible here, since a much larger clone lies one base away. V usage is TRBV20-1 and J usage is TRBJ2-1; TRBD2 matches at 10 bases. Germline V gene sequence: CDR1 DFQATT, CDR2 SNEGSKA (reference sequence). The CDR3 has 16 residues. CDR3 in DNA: TGCAGTGGTAGAGCAGCGGGAGGGCCCAGGAACAATGAGCAGTTCTTC. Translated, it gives CSGRAAGGPRNNEQFF.